Listed here are 31 T cell receptor beta chains from one sample, sequenced in a study of blood T cell repertoires in COVID-19. Some clones are missing from TCRdb's copy, which holds only in-frame ones; the method was immunoSEQ multiplex PCR. The sample contains more than 150,000 clones, roughly 81% of which appear only once. Sequenced input: peripheral blood. These receptors all stem from a woman older than 75 with COVID-19, enrolled during active disease.

The V gene is TRBV10-3, the J gene TRBJ2-1; 7 nucleotides line up with TRBD2. V shed 6 bases and J 5 bases; nucleotides not matched to a gene: 10. Germline lookup yields CDR1 ENHRY and CDR2 SYGVKD. The CDR3 extends over 15 amino acids. The CDR3 nucleotides read TGTGCCATCAGCGGCGAGCGGGGCGTAGACAATGAGCAGTTCTTC. Amino acids: CAISGERGVDNEQFF.

The chain recombines TRBV18 with TRBJ1-4, with 9 nucleotides matching TRBD1. The CDR3 totals 13 residues. Germline V gene sequence: CDR1 KGHSH, CDR2 LQKENI. Germline trimming cut 6 bases from V and 7 bases from J; bases unmatched to any gene: 3. DNA for the CDR3: TGTGCCAGCTCCCGGGACAGGGTTGAAAAACTGTTTTTT. This encodes CASSRDRVEKLFF.

The rearrangement uses TRBV2 and TRBJ2-1, with 7 bases that match TRBD1. Germline CDR1 reads SNHLY; CDR2 reads FYNNEI. The length of the CDR3 is 13 residues. Trimming took 6 bases from V and 6 from J; bases not matched to a gene: 5. CDR3: CASRKRTGNEQFF. For the CDR3, the DNA is TGTGCCAGCAGAAAGCGGACAGGCAATGAGCAGTTCTTC.

This rearrangement joins TRBV5-8 to TRBJ1-4; TRBD1 is a possible D gene (5 bases). The V gene lost 0 bases and the J gene lost 3 bases, with 6 bases spanning the gap. Per germline, CDR1 SGHTS and CDR2 YDEGEE. The CDR3 is made up of 14 amino acids. The CDR3 spells CASSLGQPNEKLFF. The CDR3 DNA follows: TGTGCCAGCAGCTTGGGACAGCCTAATGAAAAACTGTTTTTT.

This clone was seen more than once but under ten times. This chain connects TRBV30 to TRBJ2-7; 11 positions agree with TRBD2. The V and J ends lost 0 bases and 6 bases, in that order; junction bases with no gene match: 4. From germline, CDR1 is GTSNPN and CDR2 SVGIG (reference sequence). The CDR3 is 14 amino acids. This CDR3 is CAWSVSGGAGEQYF. The CDR3 region has the DNA TGTGCCTGGAGTGTTAGCGGGGGGGCAGGCGAGCAGTACTTC. Combining the CDR3 with reference TRBV30 and TRBJ2-7 gives the whole variable domain SQTIHQWPATLVQPVGSPLSLECTVEGTSNPNLYWYRQAAGRGLQLLFYSVGIGQISSEVPQNLSASRPQDRQFILSSKKLLLSDSGFYLCAWSVSGGAGEQYFGPGTRLTVT.

The gene calls are TRBV3-1 (or the pseudogene TRBV3-2) and TRBJ2-7; 7 nucleotides line up with TRBD1. Trimming at V came to 6 bases and at J to 0 bases, leaving 2 bases not matched to a gene. Germline values: CDR1 LGHDT, CDR2 YNNKEL (reference sequence). The CDR3 covers 13 residues. CDR3 sequence: CASRGQDSYEQYF. The CDR3 DNA sequence: TGTGCCAGCAGAGGACAGGACTCCTACGAGCAGTACTTC.

The gene calls are TRBV9 and TRBJ2-7; TRBD2 agrees at 9 bases. Germline V gene data show CDR1 as SGDLS and CDR2 as YYNGEE. V was pared by 4 bases and J by 3 bases, with 5 bases of the junction left unmatched. This CDR3 is 14 amino acids long. In nucleotides, the CDR3 is TGTGCCAGCAGCTCCGGACTAGCGTTCTACGAGCAGTACTTC. Residues: CASSSGLAFYEQYF.

The chain carries TRBV28 and TRBJ2-1; D is ambiguous. The CDR3 contains 13 residues. V was shortened by 3 bases and J by 0 bases, with 3 bases between the two germline ends. The V gene's germline CDR1 is MDHEN and CDR2 SYDVKM. The CDR3 protein is CASSLSSYNEQFF. The CDR3 DNA is TGTGCCAGCAGTTTGAGCTCCTACAATGAGCAGTTCTTC.

V gene TRBV3-1 (or the pseudogene TRBV3-2) combines with J gene TRBJ1-5; TRBD1 might be the D (6 bases). Looked up from germline, CDR1 is LGHDT and CDR2 is YNNKEL (reference sequence). Trimming removed 3 bases from V and 10 bases from J, with 16 bases in between. The CDR3 length is 14 residues. The CDR3 nucleotides read TGTGCCAGCAGCCAGGGGGCGAGGTCACAACCCCAGCATTTT. Translated: CASSQGARSQPQHF.

This clone was observed a handful of times. J is TRBJ1-2 and V is TRBV5-4; no clear D gene. Germline V lookup: CDR1 SGHNT, CDR2 YYREEE (reference sequence). The CDR3 sequence is 14 residues long. V lost 0 bases and J 0 bases, leaving 6 bases between the germline ends. The CDR3 DNA reads TGTGCCAGCAGCTTGGGCGGAGCTAACTATGGCTACACCTTC. Protein sequence: CASSLGGANYGYTF. Based on the CDR3 plus reference TRBV5-4 and TRBJ1-2, the full variable domain is ETGVTQSPTHLIKTRGQQVTLRCSSQSGHNTVSWYQQALGQGPQFIFQYYREEENGRGNFPPRFSGLQFPNYSSELNVNALELDDSALYLCASSLGGANYGYTFGSGTRLTVV.

DNA of the CDR3: TGCGCCAGCAGTGTTTACAGGGCAGGTACTGAAGCTTTCTTT. It encodes CASSVYRAGTEAFF. The V and J genes are TRBV10-2 and TRBJ1-1; a possible D gene is TRBD1 (6 bases). This CDR3 is built from 14 residues. V lost 4 bases and J lost 5, with 14 bases in between. CDR1 and CDR2 from the germline V gene are WSHSY and SAAADI.

This chain links TRBV7-9 with TRBJ1-2, with D maybe TRBD1 (6 bases). V lost 4 bases to trimming and J lost 5 bases, with 29 bases between them. Germline lookup yields CDR1 SEHNR and CDR2 FQNEAQ (reference sequence). CDR3 length equals 19 residues. In DNA, the CDR3 is TGTGCCAGCAGCTCATGGGCTAGGGAAACCGGGACAAATGCATATGGCTACACCTTC. It codes for CASSSWARETGTNAYGYTF.

This sequence joins TRBV7-2 and TRBJ1-6; TRBD1 agrees at 8 bases. The J segment lost 10 bases and the V segment lost 3 bases, leaving 2 bases of the junction unmatched. The CDR3 has 13 amino acids. The germline CDR1 and CDR2 sequences are SGHTA and FQGNSA. In DNA, the CDR3 is TGTGCCAGCAGCTTGCGACAGGGGTCACCCCTCCACTTT. It encodes CASSLRQGSPLHF.

This clone appeared a few times. The V call is TRBV20-1, the J call TRBJ2-7; D unresolved. This CDR3 spans 11 amino acids. V lost 3 bases to trimming and J lost 7 bases, with 10 bases between them. Germline lookup yields CDR1 DFQATT and CDR2 SNEGSKA (reference sequence). The DNA for the CDR3 is TGCAGTGCTAGGACTTATATGGAGCAGTACTTC. It translates to CSARTYMEQYF.

The genes are TRBV5-6 and TRBJ2-1, with TRBD2 matching over 12 bases. The CDR3 is 17 residues long. Germline trimming cut 2 bases from V and 6 bases from J; bases unmatched to any gene: 9. Germline-derived CDR1 and CDR2 are SGHDT and YYEEEE. CDR3 residues: CASSLIMTSGRTNEQFF. The CDR3 DNA reads TGTGCCAGCAGCTTAATCATGACTAGCGGGAGAACCAATGAGCAGTTCTTC.

V is TRBV4-1 and J is TRBJ2-7, with D perhaps matching TRBD1 (7 bases). Germline values: CDR1 MGHRA, CDR2 YSYEKL. The CDR3 has 15 amino acids. Trimming cost V 0 bases and J 1 base, with 10 bases left between them. Here the CDR3 reads CASSQDPGGSYEQYF. CDR3 in DNA: TGCGCCAGCAGCCAAGATCCAGGGGGGTCCTACGAGCAGTACTTC.

The chain has TRBV10-3 and TRBJ2-3; a weak D match, TRBD2 (8 bases). The V gene's germline CDR1 is ENHRY and CDR2 SYGVKD. This CDR3 has 15 residues. Trimming removed 6 bases at V and 4 bases at J, with 17 bases between. Here the CDR3 reads CAISSGRGGPDTQYF. The CDR3 DNA is TGTGCCATCAGCAGCGGGAGAGGGGGCCCAGATACGCAGTATTTT.

In its sample, this clone is medium-sized. The chain recombines TRBV7-2 with TRBJ1-1; 8 nucleotides agree with TRBD1. The V gene end was trimmed by 2 bases and the J gene end by 4 bases; junction bases not matched to a gene: 0. Looked up from germline, CDR1 is SGHTA and CDR2 is FQGNSA. CDR3 size: 13 residues. Here the CDR3 reads CASSLTGGTEAFF. The CDR3 bases are TGTGCCAGCAGCTTAACAGGGGGCACTGAAGCTTTCTTT.

This clone was seen only once. The chain has TRBV4-1 and TRBJ1-5; 8 bases line up with TRBD1. The CDR3 is made up of 15 amino acids. V dropped 4 bases and J dropped 6; count of bases not matched to a gene: 8. Per germline, CDR1 MGHRA and CDR2 YSYEKL. For the CDR3, the DNA is TGCGCCAGCAGCCCGCGACAGGGGAGGAGTCAGCCCCAGCATTTT. Its protein is CASSPRQGRSQPQHF.

J is TRBJ2-2 and V is TRBV11-2; no firm D call. This CDR3 has 14 residues. V was shortened by 5 bases and J by 3 bases, with 10 bases between the two germline ends. Germline values: CDR1 SGHAT, CDR2 FQNNGV. The CDR3 spells CASSTLPDTGELFF. DNA of the CDR3: TGTGCCAGCAGCACCCTCCCGGACACCGGGGAGCTGTTTTTT.

The V gene is TRBV19, the J gene TRBJ1-2, with 11 bases that match TRBD1. Germline V CDR1 and CDR2: LNHDA, SQIVND (reference sequence). Losses at the gene ends were 6 bases for V and 5 bases for J; bases not matched to a gene: 17. The length of the CDR3 is 18 residues. This chain's CDR3 is CASSPNKAGQGVGYGYTF. CDR3 in DNA: TGTGCCAGTAGCCCTAATAAGGCGGGACAGGGGGTAGGTTATGGCTACACCTTC. The full variable domain, rest sourced from reference TRBV19 and TRBJ1-2, is DGGITQSPKYLFRKEGQNVTLSCEQNLNHDAMYWYRQDPGQGLRLIYYSQIVNDFQKGDIAEGYSVSREKKESFPLTVTSAQKNPTAFYLCASSPNKAGQGVGYGYTFGSGTRLTVV.

The J gene is TRBJ2-7, the V gene TRBV2, with TRBD1 identical over 7 bases. Trimming cost V 7 bases and J 6 bases; bases outside gene matches: 12. This CDR3 region has 14 residues. Germline V gene lookup returns CDR1 SNHLY and CDR2 FYNNEI. The CDR3 sequence is CASNIFPRGSEQYF. Written as DNA, the CDR3 is TGTGCCAGCAATATCTTCCCCAGGGGGAGCGAGCAGTACTTC.

This clone has just one count. The rearrangement joins TRBV9 to TRBJ1-2, with a tentative D call TRBD1 (6 bases). Deletions cut 3 bases from V and 4 bases from J, with 10 bases between. The CDR3 loop spans 13 amino acids. CDR1 is SGDLS, CDR2 YYNGEE, per germline. Here the CDR3 DNA reads TGTGCCAGCAGCGCACAGGGATTCTATGGCTACACCTTC. Encoded protein: CASSAQGFYGYTF.

The chain carries TRBV10-3 and TRBJ1-5; 10 nucleotides match TRBD1. Germline values: CDR1 ENHRY, CDR2 SYGVKD. V shed 4 bases and J 3 bases; nucleotides not matched to a gene: 9. This CDR3 comprises 17 residues. The CDR3 protein is CAISASGTGAYNQPQHF. CDR3 in DNA: TGTGCCATCAGTGCGTCAGGGACAGGGGCCTACAATCAGCCCCAGCATTTT.

This clone was observed a single time. V and J are TRBV5-8 and TRBJ2-5, with 9 bases matching TRBD2. This CDR3 spans 16 amino acids. Germline assignment: CDR1 SGHTS and CDR2 YDEGEE. V shed 3 bases, J shed 1 base, and the junction held 7 bases outside the gene matches. CDR3 sequence (DNA): TGTGCCAGCAGCTGGGGGGAGACTAGCGGCCAAGAGACCCAGTACTTC. The encoded protein is CASSWGETSGQETQYF.

The chain carries TRBV6-1 and TRBJ2-3, with D perhaps matching TRBD1 (6 bases). V was shortened by 3 bases and J by 3 bases, with 16 bases between the two germline ends. CDR3 length: 16 amino acids. CDR1 is MNHNS and CDR2 is SASEGT in the germline V gene. The CDR3 spells CASSDAAGAITDTQYF. The CDR3 nucleotides read TGTGCCAGCAGTGACGCGGCAGGGGCAATTACAGATACGCAGTATTTT.

The chain is built from TRBV7-6 and TRBJ2-6, with TRBD1 as a possible D gene (5 bases). The CDR3 is 16 amino acids. Trimming took 2 bases from V and 4 from J, leaving 12 bases between them. Germline V gene lookup returns CDR1 SGHVS and CDR2 FNYEAQ. CDR3 protein: CASSLTARAGANVLTF. The CDR3 coding sequence is TGTGCCAGCAGCTTAACGGCCAGGGCCGGGGCCAACGTCCTGACTTTC.

The chain couples TRBV5-5 to TRBJ2-3; 14 positions agree with TRBD2. The CDR3 has 16 amino acids. Germline V gene data show CDR1 as SGHKS and CDR2 as YYEKEE (reference sequence). V was clipped by 4 bases and J by 5 bases; unmatched bases: 6. This CDR3 is CASSPGLAGVGDTQYF. As DNA, the CDR3 is TGTGCCAGCAGCCCGGGACTAGCGGGAGTCGGAGATACGCAGTATTTT.

V usage is TRBV3-1 (or the pseudogene TRBV3-2) and J usage is TRBJ1-2; TRBD1 agrees at 7 bases. The V and J ends lost 4 bases and 6 bases, in that order; junction bases with no gene match: 8. The CDR3 extends over 14 amino acids. Germline V gene lookup returns CDR1 LGHDT and CDR2 YNNKEL (reference sequence). This CDR3 is CASSLRDRVDGYTF. CDR3 in DNA: TGTGCCAGCAGCCTCCGAGACAGGGTTGATGGCTACACCTTC.

This clone was seen only once. The V gene is TRBV5-8, the J gene TRBJ1-5; 10 nucleotides align to TRBD1. V lost 4 bases and J lost 4; bases outside the gene matches: 5. This CDR3 comprises 15 residues. Germline V CDR1 and CDR2: SGHTS, YDEGEE. Written as DNA, the CDR3 is TGTGCCAGCAGCCCCGGGACAGGGGTTAATCAGCCCCAGCATTTT. Its translation is CASSPGTGVNQPQHF.

With regard to this clone: The junction does not match germline at one end; this may be a read error. The rearrangement joins TRBV5-3 to TRBJ2-5, with 7 bases aligning to TRBD2. TRBV5-3 is an ORF, and what it does is uncertain. The CDR3 length is 15 residues. CDR3 loop: CAATGPAGTQATQYF. The CDR3 bases are TGTGCCGCTACCGGGCCAGCGGGGACCCAAGCGACCCAGTACTTC.